The clone carrying this T cell receptor (beta chain) was counted a few times. Its antigen is unidentified. Germline CDR1 is MNHEY and CDR2 is SMNVEV (reference sequence). The CDR3 is 16 residues long. Trimming pared 2 bases from V and 0 bases from J, leaving 8 bases between. This sample is part of a study of identical twins. Study results and caveats: Monozygotic twin pairs showed more out-of-frame TCR alpha sharing than models estimated.

A universal primer site was incorporated via template switching, and the cDNA contained unique molecular identifiers. One entry per CDR3 protein results from TCRdb running MiXCR on the 5' RACE reads. Here the sample spans roughly 1,500,000 distinct CDR3 sequences, about 31% being singletons. Material for sequencing was cord blood. The V call is TRBV27, the J call TRBJ2-6; tentatively, D is TRBD1 (6 bases). This clonotype originated in a newborn girl in good health. DNA of the CDR3: TGTGCCAGCAGTTTAACAGGGTTCTCTGGGGCCAACGTCCTGACTTTC. It is translated as CASSLTGFSGANVLTF. Filled out from reference TRBV27 and TRBJ2-6, the complete variable domain reads EAQVTQNPRYLITVTGKKLTVTCSQNMNHEYMSWYRQDPGLGLRQIYYSMNVEVTDKGDVPEGYKVSRKEKRNFPLILESPSPNQTSLYFCASSLTGFSGANVLTFGAGSRLTVL.